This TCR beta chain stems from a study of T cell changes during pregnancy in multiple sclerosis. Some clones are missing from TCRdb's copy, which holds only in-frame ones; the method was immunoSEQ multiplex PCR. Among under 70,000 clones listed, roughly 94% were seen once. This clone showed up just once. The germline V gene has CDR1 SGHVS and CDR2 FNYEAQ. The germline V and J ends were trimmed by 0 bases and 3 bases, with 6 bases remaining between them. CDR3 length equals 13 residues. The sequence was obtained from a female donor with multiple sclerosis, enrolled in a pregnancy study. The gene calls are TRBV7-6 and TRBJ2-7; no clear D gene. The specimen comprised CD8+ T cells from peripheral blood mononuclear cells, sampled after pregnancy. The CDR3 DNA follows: TGTGCCAGCAGCTTAGCTTCGGTCTACGAGCAGTACTTC. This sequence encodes CASSLASVYEQYF.